Presented here are 2 T cell receptor beta chains from one specimen sequenced in a study of CD8+ T cells in alopecia areata. As for treatment: oral pan-JAK inhibitor, 5-10 mg twice daily. TCR sequencing used cDNA made by reverse transcription of extracted RNA. TCRdb keeps only in-frame clones here, not all; method: immunoSEQ multiplex PCR. The sample consists of about 120,000 clones, approximately 53% of them appearing once. Specimen: CD4+ T cells sorted from blood, collected at week 4, from a patient treated with tofacitinib. These TCRs come from a human donor with alopecia areata.

The V and J genes are TRBV6-1 and TRBJ1-2; maybe TRBD1 (5 bases). Trimming pared 1 base from V and 7 bases from J, leaving 7 bases between. Germline V CDR1 and CDR2: MNHNS, SASEGT. The CDR3 loop spans 12 amino acids. CDR3 in DNA: TGTGCCAGCAGTGAAGTAAGGGGTGGCTACACCTTC. Translating it yields CASSEVRGGYTF.

The chain joins TRBV9 to TRBJ2-2, with D perhaps TRBD1 (5 bases). The V gene's germline CDR1 is SGDLS and CDR2 YYNGEE. Trimming cost V 0 bases and J 1 base, with 10 bases left between them. The CDR3 contains 16 residues. CDR3 DNA: TGTGCCAGCAGCGTAGGGGGCAGTCGGAACACCGGGGAGCTGTTTTTT. Its protein is CASSVGGSRNTGELFF.